Each of the 4 T cell receptor beta chains below was sequenced from the same sample in a study of T cells in localized non-small cell lung cancer (dated by TCRdb to 2020 to 2022). The library was built by means of the immunoSEQ multiplex PCR assay. TCRdb limited this immuneACCESS table to in-frame rearrangements with V and J called. A share of clones is missing; checked studies link under half to unresolved V genes, and the rest is unexplained. Present in this sample are some 21,000 clones, nearly 90% of which were seen just once. The ten top clones hold 25% to 35% of the sample. This material consisted of peripheral blood mononuclear cells, taken before any cancer treatment. The receptors shown here come from a male donor aged 60 or over with stage II lung adenocarcinoma.

The V call is TRBV2, the J call TRBJ2-2; D is unresolved. V was shortened by 5 bases and J by 7 bases, with 11 bases between the two germline ends. CDR1 and CDR2 from the germline V gene are SNHLY and FYNNEI. The CDR3 is 13 amino acids. The CDR3 nucleotides read TGTGCCAGCAGTTTCGGCAAAGGCGGGGAGCTGTTTTTT. As protein: CASSFGKGGELFF. The full variable domain, in which reference TRBV2 and TRBJ2-2 provide the parts outside the CDR3, is EPEVTQTPSHQVTQMGQEVILRCVPISNHLYFYWYRQILGQKVEFLVSFYNNEISEKSEIFDDQFSVERPDGSNFTLKIRSTKLEDSAMYFCASSFGKGGELFFGEGSRLTVL.

The chain carries TRBV18 and TRBJ2-7; the match to TRBD1 covers 7 bases. This CDR3 has 13 residues. The ends lost 7 bases at V and 4 bases at J; junction bases unmatched: 7. In germline, CDR1 is KGHSH, CDR2 LQKENI. CDR3 sequence: CASLGTDSYEQYF. The CDR3, as DNA: TGTGCCAGCTTAGGGACAGACTCATACGAGCAGTACTTC.

This chain joins TRBV5-6 and TRBJ2-7; 8 nucleotides line up with TRBD1. The CDR3 runs 13 residues. Per germline, CDR1 SGHDT and CDR2 YYEEEE. V shed 4 bases and J 9 bases; nucleotides not matched to a gene: 9. The CDR3 is CASSRAPTGGQYF. DNA for the CDR3: TGTGCCAGCAGCCGAGCTCCAACAGGGGGGCAGTACTTC.

V is TRBV5-1 and J is TRBJ2-7, with 9 bases lining up with TRBD1. Germline V gives CDR1 SGHRS, CDR2 YFSETQ. The CDR3 extends over 14 amino acids. V shed 2 bases and J 7 bases; nucleotides not matched to a gene: 7. CDR3 in DNA: TGCGCCAGCAGCTTAGGAGGGACAGGGCGGGAGCAGTACTTC. It translates to CASSLGGTGREQYF. Complete variable domain (other parts from reference TRBV5-1 and TRBJ2-7): KAGVTQTPRYLIKTRGQQVTLSCSPISGHRSVSWYQQTPGQGLQFLFEYFSETQRNKGNFPGRFSGRQFSNSRSEMNVSTLELGDSALYLCASSLGGTGREQYFGPGTRLTVT.